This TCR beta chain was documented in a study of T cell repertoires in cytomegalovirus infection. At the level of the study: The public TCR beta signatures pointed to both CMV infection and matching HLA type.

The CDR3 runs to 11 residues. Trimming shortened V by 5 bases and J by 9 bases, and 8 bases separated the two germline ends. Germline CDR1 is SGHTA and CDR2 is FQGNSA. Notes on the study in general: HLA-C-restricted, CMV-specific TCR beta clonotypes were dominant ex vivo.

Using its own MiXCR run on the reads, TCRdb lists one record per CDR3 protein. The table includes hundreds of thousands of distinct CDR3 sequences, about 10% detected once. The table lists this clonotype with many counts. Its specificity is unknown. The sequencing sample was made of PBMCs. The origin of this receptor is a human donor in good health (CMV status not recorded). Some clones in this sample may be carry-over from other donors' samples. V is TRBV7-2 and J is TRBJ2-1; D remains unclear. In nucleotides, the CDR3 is TGTGCCAGCAGCCTTCGGTTTGAGCAGTTCTTC. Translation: CASSLRFEQFF.